Listed below are T cell receptor beta chains from one sample, sequenced in a study of OX40 agonist ivuxolimab in advanced cancers. Using immunoSEQ multiplex PCR, the repertoire was profiled, and TCRdb retains in-frame clones only, with some absent. Among roughly 22,000 clones, roughly nine tenths were seen once, and the ten largest hold over 25%. The sequencing used CD4+ or CD8+ T cells sorted from blood, collected in a trial of the OX40 agonist ivuxolimab. These TCRs come from an adult with an advanced solid tumor such as melanoma, head and neck, liver or kidney cancer. The CDR3 runs from the conserved cysteine through the conserved F or W. A D gene is named only where the DNA matches it firmly. A clone size is listed for some rows: how often the clone was seen (once, few, many), or a class if it is expanded.

j_call,clone_size,v_call,d_call,cdr3_nt,cdr3_aa
TRBJ2-2,-,TRBV4-2,TRBD2,TGTGCCAGCAGCCAAGAGGCGGGAGGGTTGGTCACCGGGGAGCTGTTTTTT,CASSQEAGGLVTGELFF
TRBJ2-5,-,TRBV9,-,TGTGCCAGCAGCGTAGAAGGGGGGGGCGGGATCGAGACCCAGTACTTC,CASSVEGGGGIETQYF
TRBJ2-1,-,TRBV11-2,-,TGTGCCAGCAGCTCCGGGCCCCGGGGTAATGAGCAGTTCTTC,CASSSGPRGNEQFF
TRBJ2-5,-,TRBV29-1,-,TGCAGCGTTGAAAGGGGCAGGGGCCTGTCGGAGACCCAGTACTTC,CSVERGRGLSETQYF
TRBJ1-2,once,TRBV2,TRBD1,TGTGCCAGCTTGGGGACAGTAGTCTATGGCTACACCTTC,CASLGTVVYGYTF
TRBJ2-1,-,TRBV18,TRBD1,TGTGCCAGCAAACAGGGGAAGAATGAGCAGTTCTTC,CASKQGKNEQFF
TRBJ1-1,-,TRBV7-6,-,TGTGCCAGCAGCTCGTATCCGGAGGTAGAAGCTTTCTTT,CASSSYPEVEAFF
TRBJ1-1,-,TRBV6-6,-,TGTGCCAGCAGTGAGCTGACAGTTGAAACTTTCTTT,CASSELTVETFF
TRBJ1-1,-,TRBV7-2,-,TGTGCCAGCAGCTTAGTAGATGGGAAGTGGACTGAAGCTTTCTTT,CASSLVDGKWTEAFF
TRBJ2-7,-,TRBV27,TRBD1,TGTGCCAGCAGTTTGGTAGGGACAGGTTCCTACGAGCAGTACTTC,CASSLVGTGSYEQYF
TRBJ2-7,-,TRBV28,TRBD2,TGTGCCAGCAGTTACCCTATAGCGGGAGCACCCGAGCAGTACTTC,CASSYPIAGAPEQYF
TRBJ1-1,-,TRBV9,-,TGTGCCAGCAGCGTACTCGGGGCCAGGGGAGGTTACACTGAAGCTTTCTTT,CASSVLGARGGYTEAFF
TRBJ2-7,-,TRBV29-1,-,TGCAGCGTTGAAGGGGACACCCTACGGGAGCAGTACTTC,CSVEGDTLREQYF
TRBJ2-7,-,TRBV7-3,-,TGTGCCAGCAGCTTAAGCCCCGCGGGTGGGTACGAGCAGTACTTC,CASSLSPAGGYEQYF
TRBJ1-1,-,TRBV28,-,TGTGCCAGCAGTCCCAGGGGAACTGAAGCTTTCTTT,CASSPRGTEAFF
TRBJ2-1,-,TRBV10-2,TRBD2,TGCGCCAGCTTGGGGTTGGGACTAGCGGGCAATGAGCAGTTCTTC,CASLGLGLAGNEQFF
TRBJ2-7,-,TRBV11-2,TRBD1,TGTACCAGCACGACAGGGGGCTACGAGCAGTACTTC,CTSTTGGYEQYF
TRBJ2-7,-,TRBV7-2,-,TGTGCCAGCAGCTTAGCGGGGCAGATCGACGAGCAGTACTTC,CASSLAGQIDEQYF
TRBJ2-5,-,TRBV28,-,TGTGCCAGCAGTTCAGGACCAGAGGAGACCCAGTACTTC,CASSSGPEETQYF
TRBJ2-7,-,TRBV19,-,TGTGCCAGTAGTGACAACAGGGGGGGATCCTACGAGCAGTACTTC,CASSDNRGGSYEQYF
TRBJ1-5,-,TRBV9,-,TGTGCCAGCAGCGTCGGCGGACGGTCCTGGGAGCCCCAGCATTTT,CASSVGGRSWEPQHF
TRBJ2-7,-,TRBV7-9,TRBD1,TGTGCCAGCGGCGGACAGGGCTTTTCCACATACGAGCAGTACTTC,CASGGQGFSTYEQYF
TRBJ2-7,-,TRBV9,-,TGTGCCAGCAGCGTAGGGCGGGATGTCGACGAGCAGTACTTC,CASSVGRDVDEQYF
TRBJ1-2,-,TRBV5-5,-,TGTGCCAGCAGCCTTTTAGGGGCGCCCGATGGCTACACCTTC,CASSLLGAPDGYTF
TRBJ2-7,-,TRBV30,TRBD1,TGTGCCTGGGAACTCGGACAGGGACTCTCCTACGAGCAGTACTTC,CAWELGQGLSYEQYF
TRBJ2-5,-,TRBV6-5,TRBD1,TGTGCCAGCAGTTTGACGACAGGGGAAATCCAAGAGACCCAGTACTTC,CASSLTTGEIQETQYF
TRBJ2-5,-,TRBV4-1,-,TGCGCCAGCAGCCCTCGACTAGGAACGACCCAAGAGACCCAGTACTTC,CASSPRLGTTQETQYF
TRBJ2-7,-,TRBV6-1,TRBD1,TGTGCCAGCAGTGTCGGGACAGAGACCTACGAGCAGTACTTC,CASSVGTETYEQYF
TRBJ2-7,-,TRBV5-8,TRBD1,TGTGCCAGCAGCTTGGGTCACAGGGGTTCGTACGAGCAGTACTTC,CASSLGHRGSYEQYF
TRBJ2-7,-,TRBV27,TRBD2,TGTGCCAGCAGTCTGACTAGCGGGAAGTTCTACGAGCAGTACTTC,CASSLTSGKFYEQYF
TRBJ1-2,-,TRBV9,-,TGTGCCAGCAGCGTAGGGACCCTAGCTAACTATGGCTACACCTTC,CASSVGTLANYGYTF
TRBJ1-5,-,TRBV4-2,TRBD1,TGTGCCAGCAGCGACTACCGGGACAGGGGAGGAAATCAGCCCCAGCATTTT,CASSDYRDRGGNQPQHF
TRBJ2-7,-,TRBV5-4,-,TGTGCCAGCAGCTTGGCGGCGGCCGCTTCCTACGAGCAGTACTTC,CASSLAAAASYEQYF
TRBJ2-1,-,TRBV5-4,-,TGTGCCAGCAGCTTGGACCCAAATAATGAGCAGTTCTTC,CASSLDPNNEQFF
TRBJ1-1,-,TRBV4-1,-,TGCGCCAGCGTTCGGATCTTCGACAGGCACACTGAAGCTTTCTTT,CASVRIFDRHTEAFF